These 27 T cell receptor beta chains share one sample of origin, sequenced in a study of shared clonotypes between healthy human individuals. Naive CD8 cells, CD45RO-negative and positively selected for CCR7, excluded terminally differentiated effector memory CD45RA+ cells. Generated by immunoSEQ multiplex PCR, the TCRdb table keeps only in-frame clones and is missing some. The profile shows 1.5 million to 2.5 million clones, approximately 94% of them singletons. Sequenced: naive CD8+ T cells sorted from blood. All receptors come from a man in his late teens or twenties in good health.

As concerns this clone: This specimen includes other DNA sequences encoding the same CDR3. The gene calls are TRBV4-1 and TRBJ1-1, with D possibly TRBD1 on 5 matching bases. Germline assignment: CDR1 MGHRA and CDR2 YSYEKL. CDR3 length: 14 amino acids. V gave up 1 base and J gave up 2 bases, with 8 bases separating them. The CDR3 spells CASSQAQGNTEAFF. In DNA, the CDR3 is TGCGCCAGCAGCCAAGCTCAGGGCAACACTGAAGCTTTCTTT.

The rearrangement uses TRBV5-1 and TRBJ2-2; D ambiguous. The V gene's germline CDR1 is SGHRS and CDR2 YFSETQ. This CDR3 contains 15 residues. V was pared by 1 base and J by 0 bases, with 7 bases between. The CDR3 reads CASSLHSANTGELFF. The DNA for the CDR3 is TGCGCCAGCAGCTTGCACTCAGCGAACACCGGGGAGCTGTTTTTT.

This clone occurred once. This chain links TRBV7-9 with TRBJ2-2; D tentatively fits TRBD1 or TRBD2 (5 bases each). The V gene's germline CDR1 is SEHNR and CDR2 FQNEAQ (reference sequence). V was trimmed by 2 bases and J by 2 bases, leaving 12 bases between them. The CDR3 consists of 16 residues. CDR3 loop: CASSLLFGGNTGELFF. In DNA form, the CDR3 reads TGTGCCAGCAGCTTACTATTTGGGGGTAACACCGGGGAGCTGTTTTTT.

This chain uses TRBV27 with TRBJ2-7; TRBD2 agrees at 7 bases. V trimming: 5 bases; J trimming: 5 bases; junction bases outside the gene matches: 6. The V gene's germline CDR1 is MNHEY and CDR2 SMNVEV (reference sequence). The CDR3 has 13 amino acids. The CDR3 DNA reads TGTGCCAGCAGTACCGCGGGGGTGGACGAGCAGTACTTC. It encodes CASSTAGVDEQYF.

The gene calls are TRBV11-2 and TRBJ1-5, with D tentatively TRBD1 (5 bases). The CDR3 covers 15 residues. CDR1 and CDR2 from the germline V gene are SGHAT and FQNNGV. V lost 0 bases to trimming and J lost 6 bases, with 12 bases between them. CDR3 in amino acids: CASSLDWQGGQPQHF. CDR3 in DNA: TGTGCCAGCAGCTTAGATTGGCAGGGAGGTCAGCCCCAGCATTTT.

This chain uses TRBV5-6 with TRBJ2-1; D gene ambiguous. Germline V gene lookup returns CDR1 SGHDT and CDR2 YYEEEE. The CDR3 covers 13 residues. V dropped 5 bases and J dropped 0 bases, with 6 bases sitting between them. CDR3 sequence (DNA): TGTGCCAGCAGATCGAGCTCCTACAATGAGCAGTTCTTC. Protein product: CASRSSSYNEQFF. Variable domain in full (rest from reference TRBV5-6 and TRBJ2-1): DAGVTQSPTHLIKTRGQQVTLRCSPKSGHDTVSWYQQALGQGPQFIFQYYEEEERQRGNFPDRFSGHQFPNYSSELNVNALLLGDSALYLCASRSSSYNEQFFGPGTRLTVL.

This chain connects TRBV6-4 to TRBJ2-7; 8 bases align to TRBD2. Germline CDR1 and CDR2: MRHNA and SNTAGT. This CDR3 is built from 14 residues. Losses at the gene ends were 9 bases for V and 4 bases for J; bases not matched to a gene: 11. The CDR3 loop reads CARYRGGLFYEQYF. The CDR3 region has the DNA TGTGCCAGATACCGGGGGGGCCTTTTTTACGAGCAGTACTTC.

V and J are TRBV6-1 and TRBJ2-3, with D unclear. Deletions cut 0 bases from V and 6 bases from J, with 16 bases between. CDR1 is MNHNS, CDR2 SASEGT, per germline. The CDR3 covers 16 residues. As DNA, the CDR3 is TGTGCCAGCAGTGAAGCGGCCATTCATATCGGGGATACGCAGTATTTT. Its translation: CASSEAAIHIGDTQYF.

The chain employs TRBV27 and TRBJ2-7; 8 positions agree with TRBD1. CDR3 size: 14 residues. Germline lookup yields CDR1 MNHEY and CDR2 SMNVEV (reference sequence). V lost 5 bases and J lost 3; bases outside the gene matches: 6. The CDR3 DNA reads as TGTGCCAGCAGTACCAGGGGGCGATACTACGAGCAGTACTTC. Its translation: CASSTRGRYYEQYF.

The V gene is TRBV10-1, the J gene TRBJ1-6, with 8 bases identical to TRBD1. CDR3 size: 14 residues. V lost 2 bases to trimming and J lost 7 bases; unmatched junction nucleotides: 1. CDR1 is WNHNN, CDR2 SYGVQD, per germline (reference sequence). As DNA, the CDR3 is TGCGCCAGCAGTGAGACAGGGGGAAATTCACCCCTCCACTTT. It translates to CASSETGGNSPLHF.

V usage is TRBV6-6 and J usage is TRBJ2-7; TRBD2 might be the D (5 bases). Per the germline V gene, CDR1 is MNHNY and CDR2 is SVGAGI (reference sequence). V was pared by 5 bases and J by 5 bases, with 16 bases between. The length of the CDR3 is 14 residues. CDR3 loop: CASSGGLSRDEQYF. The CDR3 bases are TGTGCCAGCAGTGGCGGACTTAGCAGAGACGAGCAGTACTTC.

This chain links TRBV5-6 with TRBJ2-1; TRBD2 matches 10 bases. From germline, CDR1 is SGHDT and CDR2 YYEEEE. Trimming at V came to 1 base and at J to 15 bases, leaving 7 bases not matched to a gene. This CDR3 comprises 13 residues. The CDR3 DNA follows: TGTGCCAGCAGCTTGACTAGCGGGGAAGATAGGTTCTTC. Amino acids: CASSLTSGEDRFF.

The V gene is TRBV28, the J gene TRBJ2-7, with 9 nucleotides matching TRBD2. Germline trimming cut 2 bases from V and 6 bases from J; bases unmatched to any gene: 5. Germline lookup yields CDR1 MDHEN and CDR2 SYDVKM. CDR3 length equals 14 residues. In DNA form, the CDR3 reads TGTGCCAGCAGTTTAAGTCTAGCGGGGAGCGAGCAGTACTTC. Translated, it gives CASSLSLAGSEQYF.

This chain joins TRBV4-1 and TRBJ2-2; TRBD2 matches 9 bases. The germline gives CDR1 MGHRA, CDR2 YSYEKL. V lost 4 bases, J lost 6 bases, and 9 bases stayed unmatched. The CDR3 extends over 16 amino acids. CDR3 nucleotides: TGCGCCAGCAGCCCCCGGACTAGCGTCGGACCCGGGGAGCTGTTTTTT. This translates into CASSPRTSVGPGELFF.

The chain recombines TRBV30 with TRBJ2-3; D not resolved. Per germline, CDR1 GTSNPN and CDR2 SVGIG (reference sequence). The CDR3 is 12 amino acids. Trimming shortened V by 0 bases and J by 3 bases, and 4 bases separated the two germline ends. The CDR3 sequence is CAWSVQTDTQYF. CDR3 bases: TGTGCCTGGAGTGTACAGACAGATACGCAGTATTTT.

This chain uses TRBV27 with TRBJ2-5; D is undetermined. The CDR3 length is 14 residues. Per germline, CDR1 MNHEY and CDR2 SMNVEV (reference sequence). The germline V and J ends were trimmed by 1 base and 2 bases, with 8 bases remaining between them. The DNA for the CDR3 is TGTGCCAGCAGTTTATACCTGGGACAAGAGACCCAGTACTTC. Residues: CASSLYLGQETQYF.

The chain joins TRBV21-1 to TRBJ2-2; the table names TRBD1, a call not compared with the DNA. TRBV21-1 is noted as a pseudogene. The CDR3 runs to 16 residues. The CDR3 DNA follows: TGTGCCAGCAGCAAACAGGGGACAGAGTACACCGGGGAGCTGTTTTTT. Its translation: CASSKQGTEYTGELFF.

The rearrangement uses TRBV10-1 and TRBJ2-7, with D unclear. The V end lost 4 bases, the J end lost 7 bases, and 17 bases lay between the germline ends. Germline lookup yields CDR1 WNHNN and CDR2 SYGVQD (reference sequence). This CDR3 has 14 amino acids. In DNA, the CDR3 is TGCGCCAGCAGTGTCACCGGAGAGACGCGGGAGCAGTACTTC. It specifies CASSVTGETREQYF.

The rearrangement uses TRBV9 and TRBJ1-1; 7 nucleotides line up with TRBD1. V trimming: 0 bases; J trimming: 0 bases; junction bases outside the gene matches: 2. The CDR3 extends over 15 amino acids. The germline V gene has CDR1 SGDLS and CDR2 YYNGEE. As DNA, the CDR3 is TGTGCCAGCAGCGTAGGGGACAGCCTGAACACTGAAGCTTTCTTT. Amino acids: CASSVGDSLNTEAFF.

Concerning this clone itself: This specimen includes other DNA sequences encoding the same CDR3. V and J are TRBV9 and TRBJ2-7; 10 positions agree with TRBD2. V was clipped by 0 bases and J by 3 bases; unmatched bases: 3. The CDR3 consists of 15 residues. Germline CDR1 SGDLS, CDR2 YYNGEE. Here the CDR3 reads CASSVAPSGSYEQYF. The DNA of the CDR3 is TGTGCCAGCAGCGTAGCGCCTAGCGGGAGCTACGAGCAGTACTTC.

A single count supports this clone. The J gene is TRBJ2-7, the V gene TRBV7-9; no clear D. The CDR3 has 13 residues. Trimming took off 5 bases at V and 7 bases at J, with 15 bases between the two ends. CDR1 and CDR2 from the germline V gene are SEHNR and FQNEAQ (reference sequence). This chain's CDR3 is CASSKQSWWEQYF. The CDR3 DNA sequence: TGTGCCAGCAGCAAACAGTCGTGGTGGGAGCAGTACTTC.

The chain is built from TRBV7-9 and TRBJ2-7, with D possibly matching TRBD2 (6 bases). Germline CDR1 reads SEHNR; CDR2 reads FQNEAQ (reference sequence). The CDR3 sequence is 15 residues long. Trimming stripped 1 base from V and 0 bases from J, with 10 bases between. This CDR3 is CASSLVGGISYEQYF. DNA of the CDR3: TGTGCCAGCAGCTTAGTCGGGGGAATCTCCTACGAGCAGTACTTC.

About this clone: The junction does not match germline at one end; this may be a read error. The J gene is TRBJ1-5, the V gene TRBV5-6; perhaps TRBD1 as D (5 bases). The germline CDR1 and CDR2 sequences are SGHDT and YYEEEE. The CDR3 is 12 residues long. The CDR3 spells CASSFGDSSQDF. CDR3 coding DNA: TGTGCCAGCAGCTTCGGGGACTCTAGCCAGGATTTT.

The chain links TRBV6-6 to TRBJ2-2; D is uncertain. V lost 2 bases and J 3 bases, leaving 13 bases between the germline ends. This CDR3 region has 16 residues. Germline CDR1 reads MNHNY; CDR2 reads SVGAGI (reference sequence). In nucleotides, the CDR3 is TGTGCCAGCAGTTACACCCACTACAAGTACACCGGGGAGCTGTTTTTT. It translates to CASSYTHYKYTGELFF.

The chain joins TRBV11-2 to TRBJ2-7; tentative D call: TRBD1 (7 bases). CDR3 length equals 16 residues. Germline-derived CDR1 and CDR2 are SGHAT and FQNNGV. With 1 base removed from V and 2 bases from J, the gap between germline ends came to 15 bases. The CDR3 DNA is TGTGCCAGCAGCTTAGTCGGAGGGACAGAGGCCTACGAGCAGTACTTC. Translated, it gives CASSLVGGTEAYEQYF. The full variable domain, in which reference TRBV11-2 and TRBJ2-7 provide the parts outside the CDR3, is EAGVAQSPRYKIIEKRQSVAFWCNPISGHATLYWYQQILGQGPKLLIQFQNNGVVDDSQLPKDRFSAERLKGVDSTLKIQPAKLEDSAVYLCASSLVGGTEAYEQYFGPGTRLTVT.

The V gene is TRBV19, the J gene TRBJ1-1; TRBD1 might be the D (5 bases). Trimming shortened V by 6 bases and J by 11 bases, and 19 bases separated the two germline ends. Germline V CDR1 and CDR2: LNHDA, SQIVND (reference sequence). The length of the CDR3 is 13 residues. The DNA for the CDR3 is TGTGCCAGTAGCCCTCTCGAAGGGGCATTCGCTTTCTTT. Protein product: CASSPLEGAFAFF. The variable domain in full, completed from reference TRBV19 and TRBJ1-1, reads DGGITQSPKYLFRKEGQNVTLSCEQNLNHDAMYWYRQDPGQGLRLIYYSQIVNDFQKGDIAEGYSVSREKKESFPLTVTSAQKNPTAFYLCASSPLEGAFAFFGQGTRLTVV.

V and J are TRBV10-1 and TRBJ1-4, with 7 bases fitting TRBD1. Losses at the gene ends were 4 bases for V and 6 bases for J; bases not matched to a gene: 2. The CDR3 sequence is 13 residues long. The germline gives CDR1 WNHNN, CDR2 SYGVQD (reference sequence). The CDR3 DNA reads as TGCGCCAGCAGTGCAACAGGGGATGAAAAACTGTTTTTT. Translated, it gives CASSATGDEKLFF.